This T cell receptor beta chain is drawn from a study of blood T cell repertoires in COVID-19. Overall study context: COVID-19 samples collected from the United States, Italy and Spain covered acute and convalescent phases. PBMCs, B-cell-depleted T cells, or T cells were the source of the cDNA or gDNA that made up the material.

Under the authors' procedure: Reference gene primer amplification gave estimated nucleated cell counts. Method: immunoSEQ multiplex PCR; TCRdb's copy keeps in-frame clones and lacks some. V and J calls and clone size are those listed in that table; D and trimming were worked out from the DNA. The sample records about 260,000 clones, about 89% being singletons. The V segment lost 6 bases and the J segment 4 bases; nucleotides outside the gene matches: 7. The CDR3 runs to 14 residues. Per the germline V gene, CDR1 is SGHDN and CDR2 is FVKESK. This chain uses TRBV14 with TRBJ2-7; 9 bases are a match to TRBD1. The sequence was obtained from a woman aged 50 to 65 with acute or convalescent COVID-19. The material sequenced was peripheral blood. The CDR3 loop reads CASRDNRGPYEQYF. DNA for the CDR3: TGTGCCAGCAGAGACAACAGGGGGCCTTACGAGCAGTACTTC.